The entry that follows covers one T cell receptor beta chain sequence. TCRdb passed the 5' RACE reads through MiXCR, listing each CDR3 protein once. The repertoire holds about 83,000 distinct CDR3 sequences, about 10% seen once, with about 8.2% in the top ten. The data were taken from a study of early T cells in non-severe SARS-CoV-2 infection. This receptor was taken from an adult who was a healthcare worker with PCR-confirmed SARS-CoV-2 infection or an uninfected control (not recorded which). The sequencing here drew on whole blood, taken at baseline.

The CDR3 region is CSARSGSNRNQPQHF. Written as DNA, the CDR3 is TGCAGTGCTAGGTCAGGGAGTAACCGCAATCAGCCCCAGCATTTT. The J gene is TRBJ1-5, the V gene TRBV20-1; weak D call: TRBD1 (5 bases). In germline, CDR1 is DFQATT, CDR2 SNEGSKA (reference sequence). V was trimmed by 3 bases and J by 2 bases, leaving 14 bases between them. The CDR3 loop spans 15 amino acids.